Included here is one TCR beta chain sequence, with context. The target of this receptor is not known. It has no much larger one-base neighbor in the sample; base qualities were not kept. The library was produced with the immunoSEQ multiplex PCR assay. Here the immuneACCESS table is served through TCRdb, limited to in-frame sequences with V and J called. Missing clones are a known gap in these copies; in checked studies unresolved V genes cover under half, and the rest lacks a known reason. Within this sample are some 94,000 clones, with roughly 90% of them counted one time only. The ten biggest clones cover roughly 1.9% of the sample. The CDR3 numbers 13 residues from cysteine through phenylalanine. The CDR3 DNA has 39 bases and is translated from base 1. Germline trimming amounts to 4 bases on V and 7 bases on J, with 3 as the count of junction bases outside the gene matches. CDR1 and CDR2 were assigned from the germline V gene as SGHRS and YFSETQ.

This specimen belongs to a study of T cell changes during pregnancy in multiple sclerosis (dated by TCRdb to the late 2010s). For the wider study: Changes in the T cell repertoire over the course of pregnancy were examined in this study in women with multiple sclerosis.

The chain joins TRBV5-1 to TRBJ1-2, and TRBD1 matches 11 of the central bases. This clonotype was obtained from a female donor in good health, enrolled as a control in a pregnancy study. Sample: peripheral blood, taken in the first trimester of pregnancy. DNA sequence: TGCGCCAGCAGCCAGGGACAGGGGGTTGGCTACACCTTC. This is translated as CASSQGQGVGYTF.